The present T cell receptor (beta chain) was sequenced within a study of CD8 T cells in Susac syndrome. Sequencing of TCR beta, carried out with a high-throughput approach, was applied to CD8+ and CD4+ T cells from the blood. Purification of the CD8+ and CD4+ T cells relied on negative isolation, and TEMRA cells underwent FACS enrichment. The CDR3 spans 11 residues. CDR1 and CDR2 (germline): GTSNPN, SVGIG (reference sequence). The V end was cut by 5 bases, the J end by 1 base, with 5 bases between. Random hexamers were used to reverse transcribe the RNA input (0.5 to 1 ug). The CDR3 of TCR beta was amplified by immunoSEQ multiplex PCR across 54 Vbeta and 13 Jbeta. Using its own MiXCR run on the immunoSEQ multiplex PCR reads, TCRdb lists one record per CDR3 protein. The sample records around 56,000 distinct CDR3 sequences, roughly 92% being singletons.

V and J are TRBV30 and TRBJ1-1; D gene uncertain. The TCR sequence derives from a human donor in good health. Sequencing input: CD8+ T cells from PBMCs. The CDR3 coding sequence is TGTGCCTGGGGTACGAACACTGAAGCTTTCTTT. Protein product: CAWGTNTEAFF.